Given below is one TCR beta chain in context. Its antigen is not yet known. Base-call qualities are not available, and no considerably larger clone is one nucleotide away. V ends up 3 bases short and J 9 bases short, with an unmatched junction base count of 7. CDR1 and CDR2, looked up from the germline V gene (reference sequence), are MNHEY and SMNVEV. From its cysteine to its phenylalanine, the CDR3 spans 13 amino acids. The DNA shown is the 39-base CDR3, in frame from base 1. The cohort consisted of more than 650 healthy bone marrow donors. At the time of sampling, every cohort member was nominally healthy, though immune exposures that went unrecorded were likely present. The donor tested CMV seropositive, placing the donor among the 290 or so seropositive members of the cohort. Each donor provided a peripheral blood sample, and peripheral blood mononuclear cells were used for TCR beta sequencing. Genomic DNA extraction from the blood cell samples was performed with the Qiagen DNeasy Blood Extraction Kit.

This sample stems from a study of cytomegalovirus exposure and HLA in healthy donors (dated by TCRdb to 2015 to 2018). Describing the broader study: In an earlier analysis of around 540 of the donors, less than 350 Gb of sequence data and 100 million or so unique TCR beta sequences from 180 million or so T cells were reported. Approximately 330 gigabases of sequencing data and around 85 million unique TCR sequences made up an early release that covered approximately 620 HLA-typed donors. Of the approximately 400 genotyped donors, approximately 80% were placed in the genetic ancestry cluster associated with self-reported Caucasian donors. The study aimed to test whether cataloging public T cell receptors could reveal signatures of past pathogen exposure. The study profiled the T cell repertoires of approximately 700 subjects by immunosequencing and related them to cytomegalovirus serostatus. A separate validation cohort of about 110 different subjects was used in addition to the roughly 670-subject first cohort. To predict cytomegalovirus infection status, the study combined high-throughput TCR immunosequencing, statistical association of individual TCRs with disease status, and machine learning. A later analysis re-examined previously published TCR beta repertoires from 500 to 700 donors and added high-resolution HLA genotyping to investigate patterns of TCR occurrence. Rather than using new phenotypic data, the later analysis identified candidate immune exposures from TCR beta sequences and from how often those sequences occurred across donors. In an earlier analysis of roughly 580 of the donors, high-throughput TCR beta sequencing was used to judge whether each TCR beta V gene segment behaved as functional or pseudogenic. Donor age, sex, ethnicity and CMV serostatus were compiled alongside the repertoire data. A later genetic analysis used genome-wide SNP genotypes for about 60% of the roughly 700 donors, treating that subset as a discovery cohort. All discovery cohort repertoires had been generated using a single sequencing platform. HLA typing covered class I and class II loci at four-digit resolution. Typing coverage varied by locus: roughly 629-640 donors for A, B, C, DRB1 and DQB1; approximately 500 for DQA1; over 600 for DPA1; 450 to 480 for DPB1. Roughly 5 DR-DQ haplotypes were handled as single units for association and clustering, since linkage in the cohort was strong. Among 398 genotyped donors of the cohort, an average of approximately 220,000 unique TCR beta nucleotide sequences was sequenced per donor, of which 15% to 20% were non-productive. Broader findings and caveats from the paper: Assigning TCR associations to individual alleles was difficult when HLA alleles, especially DR and DQ, strongly co-occurred. The authors suggested that the approach could potentially be generalized to other disease states and immunological phenotypes. Most TCR sequences were seen in very few donors, while some public TCRs were found in many individuals. The classifier was reported to diagnose cytomegalovirus status with high specificity and sensitivity in both the original and validation cohorts. A further reported finding was that TCR beta sequences accurately predicted the HLA-A and HLA-B alleles for most subjects in the first cohort. Over 15 rarely observed V segments, including chromosome 9 orphons, were excluded from the earlier analysis of some 590 of the donors because counts were too low. In a later analysis, most CMV-associated TCR beta chains were found to appear HLA-restricted, with HLA associations seemingly driven largely by CMV exposure. The only immune exposure information available for the cohort was CMV serostatus. Presence/absence analyses assumed roughly uniform sequencing depth across donors, an assumption that may not hold. Some IMGT-functional V segments, including TRBV6-2 and TRBV6-3, could not be told apart with the 87-base-pair reads, so those segments were excluded. Broadly in line with IMGT annotations, most TCR beta V segments showed up in productive rearrangements about 87% or about 30% of the time in an earlier analysis of 587 of the donors. In the study, around 150 TCR beta chains were listed as associated with cytomegalovirus. In this cohort, only TCR beta chains were sequenced, and detectable features were limited by the absence of alpha or paired-chain data. A later genetic analysis associated a missense DCLRE1C variant with V-gene and J-gene trimming of TCR beta chains, and an independent cohort replicated the association. According to a later genetic analysis, donors in an Asian-associated ancestry cluster had fewer N-insertions in productive TCRs than the approximately 650-donor mean. A later analysis found that TCR association rates varied across HLA loci, with DRB1 alleles showing the most associated TCRs and HLA-C alleles the fewest. A cluster of highly shared sequence variants was judged likely to represent a technical artifact of the sequencing pipeline. Because HLA typing was unavailable for some donors at each locus, only the typed subset was used in association tests. Linkage disequilibrium might explain the correlated functional status among segregating V segments, but an unknown experimental factor could not be ruled out. Compared with equally common non-associated chains, HLA-associated TCR beta chains in a later analysis were more clonally expanded and had lower generation probabilities. A later analysis associated about 18,000 TCR beta sequences with specific HLA alleles at a false discovery rate of 0.05. In vitro tests confirmed that three of the cytomegalovirus-associated TCR beta chains recognize cytomegalovirus antigens. According to a later analysis, parvovirus B19, influenza, CMV and Epstein-Barr virus appeared linked to several top co-occurrence clusters.

The library relied on the immunoSEQ multiplex PCR assay. For the multiplex PCR, a mixture combining 60 forward primers for TCR Vbeta segments and 13 reverse primers for TCR Jbeta segments was used. The CDR3 region of rearranged TCR beta genes was amplified from genomic DNA with a multiplex PCR assay. The amplified TCR beta libraries were sequenced on the Illumina HiSeq System as 87-base-pair reads. The paper's processing steps were these. A later analysis counted approximately 74 million unique TCR beta chains across the approximately 700 repertoires, and some 12 million of these chains were shared by at least two donors. Raw reads were error-corrected and collapsed into unique sequences with a nearest-neighbor algorithm that merged closely related sequences to remove PCR and sequencing errors. V, D and J gene segments were assigned by aligning CDR3 sequences to IMGT reference sequences. For a sequence to be retained, a match of at least six nucleotides to both a V gene segment and a J gene segment was required. Rearrangements were called productive when the CDR3 lacked stop codons and stayed in frame with V and J; all others were non-productive. Following IMGT convention, CDR3 was defined as the stretch from the second conserved V-encoded cysteine up to the conserved J-encoded phenylalanine. The earlier analysis of 587 of the donors excluded any sequence lacking an unambiguous match to a single V gene segment. In an earlier analysis of more than 500 of the donors, a V segment was called functional when productive rearrangements were above 56.7%, and segregating when the standard deviation between donors exceeded 5%. To diagnose cytomegalovirus status from the catalog of TCR beta chain sequences, a statistical classification framework was built. V and J gene assignment, in a later analysis, came from comparing TCR nucleotide sequences with IMGT/GENE-DB human TR gene sequences. In a later analysis, CDR3 sequences and most-parsimonious VDJ recombination scenarios were assigned using the TCRdist pipeline. A later analysis defined each TCR beta chain by its CDR3 amino acid sequence plus V-gene family, and excluded reads lacking a unique V-gene family. As a way to deal with suspected cross-contamination and a sequencing artifact, a later analysis dropped 450 to 600 nucleotide sequences that were highly shared and had low generation probability. A later analysis calculated a clonal expansion index for each public chain from normalized within-repertoire ranks of inferred template counts. In a later analysis, generation probabilities were computed with a VDJ recombination model fitted to out-of-frame rearrangements, and the resulting probabilities were checked against IGoR. A later analysis scored TCR-TCR, TCR-HLA and TCR-CMV co-occurrence with hypergeometric tests, applying a repertoire-size bias correction to TCR pairs. In a later analysis, false discovery rates were estimated by permuting HLA or CMV assignments 20 times. A later analysis grouped co-occurring TCRs with DBSCAN, adding TCRdist sequence similarity when clustering within HLA-allele-positive subsets. For co-occurrence clustering, repertoires with fewer than 30,000 or more than 120,000 public chains were excluded, along with several repertoires with anomalous nucleotide sharing. TCRdb provides this immuneACCESS table in a form limited to in-frame rearrangements. Some clones are lacking; in checked studies, under half of them reflect an unresolved V gene, and why the rest are absent is not known. The DNA gave D and trimming, while V, J and clone size come from that table. The sample table records some 98,000 clones; under 85% of these occur just once. The top ten constitute more than 3% of the sample.

The sequence is built from TRBV27 and TRBJ1-1, with TRBD1 matching 7 junction bases. The clonotype comes from a female donor in good health and CMV-seropositive. Input material: PBMCs. The CDR3: CASSFRGLEKAFF. The DNA sequence is TGTGCCAGCAGTTTTAGGGGGCTTGAAAAAGCTTTCTTT.